This TCR beta chain was profiled in a study of neurological immune-mediated disorders (dated by TCRdb to the late 2010s). Study-level background: Among the roughly 35 multiple sclerosis patients, approximately 31 had relapsing-remitting MS and 3 had secondary progressive MS. The cohort included about 70 subjects: some 14 with HAM/TSP, some 35 with multiple sclerosis, and around 20 healthy controls. The roughly 110 TCR-beta libraries included longitudinal samples, technical triplicates and paired sorted CD4+ and CD8+ T-cell subsets alongside PBMC samples. Peripheral blood TCR-beta repertoires from HTLV-I-associated myelopathy (HAM/TSP) patients, multiple sclerosis patients and healthy controls were compared by UMI-based sequencing.

Overall results and qualifications from the work: TCR clonal expansion was highest in HAM/TSP patients and lowest in MS patients, with MS patients falling below even healthy controls. Across subjects, expanded clones never shared an identical CDR3 amino acid sequence, which suggests that the TCR-beta repertoires in every group were private. Repertoires from 18 of 34 MS patients were grouped by phylogenetic analysis into a cluster of related CDR3 sequences, suggesting a possible repertoire-level signature. The MS cluster showed no association with clinical or MRI features, and the authors stated that larger cohorts are needed.

For unsorted PBMC libraries, 2 million PBMCs were used after storage in RNAlater at -80 degrees C until RNA extraction. Multiple sclerosis patients were enrolled in a US clinical protocol under which disease progression was evaluated by magnetic resonance imaging. Peripheral blood was subjected to Ficoll-Hypaque density gradient centrifugation to isolate PBMCs, which were then cryopreserved in liquid nitrogen. Trimming costs V 8 bases and J 5 bases, and their ends lie 6 bases apart. Based on the germline V gene, the CDR1 and CDR2 sequences are SGHVS and FNYEAQ. The CDR3 runs 10 amino acids, cysteine and phenylalanine included. Only the CDR3 portion is preserved as DNA: 30 bases, with reading frame beginning at the first base. This clonotype has ten or more counts. What antigen it recognizes has not been identified. Base-call qualities are not available, and no considerably larger clone is one nucleotide away.

cDNA synthesis used template-switch 5'RACE with a primer carrying a 10-nucleotide random unique molecular identifier tagging each TCR transcript. Every sequencing run covered 15-18 subjects and yielded more than 170 million TCR-beta sequences. The RNeasy kit was used for extraction of total RNA. Using the KAPA Real-time Library Amplification kit, TCR-beta VDJ regions were amplified with primers for the TCR constant region and the 5'RACE anchor. Sample indexes and Illumina adaptors were added in a first PCR, and a second PCR then increased library yield. The roughly 650 bp TCR product was size-selected on a 2% E-gel SizeSelection system after Ampure bead purification. Before pooling, library quality was checked on a Bioanalyzer, concentration was measured with Qubit, and libraries were quantified with the Kapa Library Quantification kit. Libraries were sequenced paired-end 2 x 150 bp on an Illumina HiSeq 2500. To increase sequence diversity, about 25-30% phiX was spiked into each library pool. Turning to the authors' computational methods: The UMI-based MiGEC pipeline processed quality-filtered reads and removed over 80% of raw TCR sequences during error correction. VDJ genes were aligned to IMGT germline references, and each clonotype was defined by a unique CDR3 amino acid sequence together with V-J genes. Clonal expansion, Shannon diversity and CDR3 relatedness were evaluated with VDJtools (CalcPairwiseDistances, ClusterSamples), while phylogenetic trees were built in CLCbio workbench. Using coefficient-of-variation modelling across technical triplicates, the study counted a clone as expanded if it had at least 8 unique UMIs. TCRdb trimmed the raw reads at Q25, called clones with MiXCR and kept productive beta chains. Rows are unified per CDR3 protein, each entry keeping the most common DNA and genes. TCRdb's processing, not the authors', yielded these V and J calls. This sample lists tens of thousands of distinct CDR3 sequences; 3% to 4% were detected once. Around 3.2% of the sample rests with the top ten.

The receptor was derived from a woman aged 50 to 60 with multiple sclerosis. Input material: PBMCs. In this chain, TRBV7-6 is recombined with TRBJ2-5, with an unclear D gene assignment. The CDR3 reads CASGFETQYF. The nucleotide sequence reads TGTGCCAGCGGGTTTGAGACCCAGTACTTC.